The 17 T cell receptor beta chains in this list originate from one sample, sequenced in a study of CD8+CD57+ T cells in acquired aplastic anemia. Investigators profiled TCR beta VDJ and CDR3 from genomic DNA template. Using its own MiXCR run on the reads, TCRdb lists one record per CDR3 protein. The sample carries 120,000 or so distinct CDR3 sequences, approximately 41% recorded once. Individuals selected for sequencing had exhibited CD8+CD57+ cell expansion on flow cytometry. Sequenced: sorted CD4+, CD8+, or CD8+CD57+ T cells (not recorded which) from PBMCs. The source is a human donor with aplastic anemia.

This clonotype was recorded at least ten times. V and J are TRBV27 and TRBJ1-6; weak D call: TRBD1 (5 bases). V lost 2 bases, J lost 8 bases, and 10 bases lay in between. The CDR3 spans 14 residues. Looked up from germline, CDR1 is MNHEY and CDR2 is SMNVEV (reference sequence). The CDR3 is CASSLQGSDSPLHF. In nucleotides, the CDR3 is TGTGCCAGCAGTTTACAGGGTTCGGATTCACCCCTCCACTTT.

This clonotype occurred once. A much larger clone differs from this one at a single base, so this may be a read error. CDR3 DNA sequence: TGTGCCAGCAGCAGACGGGACATGTCGGCTAATGAAAAACTGTTTTTT. Translating it yields CASSRRDMSANEKLFF. The rearrangement uses TRBV14 and TRBJ1-4; the D gene is possibly TRBD1 (6 bases). The length of the CDR3 is 16 residues. The V gene's germline CDR1 is SGHDN and CDR2 FVKESK. The V end lost 5 bases, the J end lost 3 bases, and 16 bases lay between the germline ends.

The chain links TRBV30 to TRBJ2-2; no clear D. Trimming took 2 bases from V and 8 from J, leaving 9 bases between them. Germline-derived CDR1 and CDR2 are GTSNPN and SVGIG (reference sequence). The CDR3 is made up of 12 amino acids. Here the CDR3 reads CAWSQDSGELFF. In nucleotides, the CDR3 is TGTGCCTGGAGTCAGGATTCAGGGGAGCTGTTTTTT.

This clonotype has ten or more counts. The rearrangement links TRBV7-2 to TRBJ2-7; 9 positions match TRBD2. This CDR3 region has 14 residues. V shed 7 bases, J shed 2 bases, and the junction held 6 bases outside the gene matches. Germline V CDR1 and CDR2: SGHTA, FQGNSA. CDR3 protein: CASKETSGPYEQYF. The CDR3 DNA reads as TGTGCCAGCAAGGAGACTAGCGGTCCCTACGAGCAGTACTTC.

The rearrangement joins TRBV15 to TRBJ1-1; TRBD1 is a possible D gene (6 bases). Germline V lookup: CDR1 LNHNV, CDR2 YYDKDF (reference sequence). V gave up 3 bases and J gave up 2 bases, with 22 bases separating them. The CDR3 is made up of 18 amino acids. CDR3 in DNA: TGTGCCACCAGCAGTCCTTCCATCCCCGGGACACAAAACACTGAAGCTTTCTTT. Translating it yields CATSSPSIPGTQNTEAFF.

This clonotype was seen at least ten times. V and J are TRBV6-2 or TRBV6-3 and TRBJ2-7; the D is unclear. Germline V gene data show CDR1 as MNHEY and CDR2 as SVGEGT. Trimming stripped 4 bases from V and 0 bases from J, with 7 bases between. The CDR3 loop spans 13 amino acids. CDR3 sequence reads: CASSSQNSYEQYF. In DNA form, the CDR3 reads TGTGCCAGCAGTTCGCAGAACTCCTACGAGCAGTACTTC.

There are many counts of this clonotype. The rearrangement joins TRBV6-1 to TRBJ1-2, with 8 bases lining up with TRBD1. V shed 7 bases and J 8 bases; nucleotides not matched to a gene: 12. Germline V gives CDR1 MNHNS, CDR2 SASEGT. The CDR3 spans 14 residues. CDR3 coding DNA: TGTGCCAGCACCCAGGGGGCCTCTCGCGAGGGCTACACCTTC. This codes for CASTQGASREGYTF.

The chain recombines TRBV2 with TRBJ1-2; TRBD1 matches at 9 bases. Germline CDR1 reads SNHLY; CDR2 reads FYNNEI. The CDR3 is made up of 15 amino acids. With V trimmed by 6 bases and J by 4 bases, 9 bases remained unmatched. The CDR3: CASSFPGQGTYGYTF. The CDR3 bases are TGTGCCAGCAGCTTCCCGGGACAGGGCACCTATGGCTACACCTTC.

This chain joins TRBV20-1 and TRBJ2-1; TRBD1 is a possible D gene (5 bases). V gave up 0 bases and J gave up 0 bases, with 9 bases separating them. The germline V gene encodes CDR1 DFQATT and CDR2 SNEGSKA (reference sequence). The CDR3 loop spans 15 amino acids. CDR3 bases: TGCAGTGCTAGAGATTCAGGGATCTCCTACAATGAGCAGTTCTTC. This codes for CSARDSGISYNEQFF.

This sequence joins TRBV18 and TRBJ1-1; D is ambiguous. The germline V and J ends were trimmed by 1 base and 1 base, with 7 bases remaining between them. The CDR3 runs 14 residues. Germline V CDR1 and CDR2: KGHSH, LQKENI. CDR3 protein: CASSPQGQNTEAFF. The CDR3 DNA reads TGTGCCAGCTCACCACAGGGTCAGAACACTGAAGCTTTCTTT.

CDR3 sequence reads: CASSSGRGLIYGYTF. The DNA for the CDR3 is TGTGCCAGCAGCTCGGGGAGGGGGCTTATCTATGGCTACACCTTC. V and J are TRBV27 and TRBJ1-2; 7 positions agree with TRBD1. The CDR3 has 15 residues. Germline V lookup: CDR1 MNHEY, CDR2 SMNVEV (reference sequence). J gave up 4 bases and V 6 bases, and 11 bases lay outside the gene matches.

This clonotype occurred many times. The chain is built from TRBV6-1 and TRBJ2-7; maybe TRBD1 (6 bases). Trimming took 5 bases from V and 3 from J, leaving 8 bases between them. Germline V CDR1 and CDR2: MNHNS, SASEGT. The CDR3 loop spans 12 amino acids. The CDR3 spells CASSTTGYEQYF. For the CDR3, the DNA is TGTGCCAGCAGTACGACAGGCTACGAGCAGTACTTC.

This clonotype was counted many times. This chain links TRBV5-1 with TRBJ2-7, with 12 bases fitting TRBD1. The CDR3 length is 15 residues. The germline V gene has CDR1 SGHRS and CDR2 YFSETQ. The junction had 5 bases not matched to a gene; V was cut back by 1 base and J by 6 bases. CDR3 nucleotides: TGCGCCAGCAGCTTGAGAGGGACAGGGGGCGCCGAGCAGTACTTC. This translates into CASSLRGTGGAEQYF. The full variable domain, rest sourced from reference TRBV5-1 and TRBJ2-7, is KAGVTQTPRYLIKTRGQQVTLSCSPISGHRSVSWYQQTPGQGLQFLFEYFSETQRNKGNFPGRFSGRQFSNSRSEMNVSTLELGDSALYLCASSLRGTGGAEQYFGPGTRLTVT.

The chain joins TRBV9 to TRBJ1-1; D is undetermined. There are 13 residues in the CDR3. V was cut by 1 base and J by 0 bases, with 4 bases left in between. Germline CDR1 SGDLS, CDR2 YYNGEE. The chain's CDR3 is CASSVMLNTEAFF. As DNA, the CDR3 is TGTGCCAGCAGCGTAATGTTGAACACTGAAGCTTTCTTT.

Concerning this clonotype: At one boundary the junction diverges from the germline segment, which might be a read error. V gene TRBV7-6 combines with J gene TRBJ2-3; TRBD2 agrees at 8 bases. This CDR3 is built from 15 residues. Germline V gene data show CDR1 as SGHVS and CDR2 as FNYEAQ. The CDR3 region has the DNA TGTGCCGGCAGCTTAGCACTAGCGGGCACAGATACGCAGTATTTT. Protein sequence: CAGSLALAGTDTQYF. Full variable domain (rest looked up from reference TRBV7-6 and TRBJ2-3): GAGVSQSPRYKVTKRGQDVALRCDPISGHVSLYWYRQALGQGPEFLTYFNYEAQQDKSGLPNDRFSAERPEGSISTLTIQRTEQRDSAMYRCAGSLALAGTDTQYFGPGTRLTVL.

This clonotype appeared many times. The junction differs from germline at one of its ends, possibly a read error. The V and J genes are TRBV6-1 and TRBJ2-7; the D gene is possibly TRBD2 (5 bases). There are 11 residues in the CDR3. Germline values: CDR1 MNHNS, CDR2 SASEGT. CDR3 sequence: CASSEGRTSKF. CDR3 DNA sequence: TGTGCCAGCAGCGAAGGGAGAACCTCGAAGTTC.

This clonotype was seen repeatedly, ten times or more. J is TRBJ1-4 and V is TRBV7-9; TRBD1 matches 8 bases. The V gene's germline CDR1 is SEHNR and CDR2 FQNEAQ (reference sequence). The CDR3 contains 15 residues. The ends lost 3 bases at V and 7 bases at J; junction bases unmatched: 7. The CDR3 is CASSLVQGAGEKLFF. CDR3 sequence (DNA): TGTGCCAGCAGCTTGGTCCAGGGGGCGGGTGAAAAACTGTTTTTT.